This TCR beta chain was recorded in a study of shared clonotypes between healthy human individuals. This CDR3 is 15 amino acids long. Unmatched junction bases numbered 6, after V lost 2 bases and J lost 6 bases. Germline V gene data show CDR1 as GTSNPN and CDR2 as SVGIG (reference sequence). Each sorted subset replicate got 200 ng genomic DNA, roughly 30,000 genomes. The data were produced by immunoSEQ multiplex PCR, yet TCRdb's version contains in-frame clones alone and is incomplete. The sample lists hundreds of thousands of clones; around 74% were seen once. The receptor's source is a woman aged 25 to 39 in good health. Input material: memory CD4+ T cells sorted from blood. Noted subset: CD45RA-negative fraction. The rearrangement joins TRBV30 to TRBJ2-1, with 11 bases identical to TRBD2. The CDR3 bases are TGTGCCTGGAGTAAGACTAGCGGGACTGCCAATGAGCAGTTCTTC. Amino acids: CAWSKTSGTANEQFF.